This passage covers 12 T cell receptor beta chains from one sample sequenced in a study of blood T cell repertoires in COVID-19. This table comes from immunoSEQ multiplex PCR, and its TCRdb copy is limited to in-frame clones, with some not included. The profile shows 300,000 to 350,000 clones, roughly 85% of them singletons. Sequencing input: PBMCs or T cells enriched from blood (not recorded which). The origin of the receptors is a woman between 35 and 50 years old with acute COVID-19.

The rearrangement uses TRBV7-2 and TRBJ1-2; possible D gene TRBD1, 6 bases. This CDR3 is built from 15 residues. Trimming left V 1 base short and J 4 bases short, with 13 bases between. Per the germline V gene, CDR1 is SGHTA and CDR2 is FQGNSA. As DNA, the CDR3 is TGTGCCAGCAGCTTAGATGCACAGGGCGGCTATGGCTACACCTTC. It is translated as CASSLDAQGGYGYTF.

The chain carries TRBV4-3 and TRBJ2-5, with TRBD2 matching over 9 bases. In germline, CDR1 is LGHNA, CDR2 YSLEER. The J segment lost 7 bases and the V segment lost 0 bases, leaving 15 bases of the junction unmatched. CDR3 size: 18 residues. CDR3 protein: CASSQDSASGEPFGTQYF. The CDR3 nucleotides are TGCGCCAGCAGCCAAGACAGTGCTAGCGGGGAACCATTCGGGACCCAGTACTTC.

The chain couples TRBV27 to TRBJ2-7; 10 bases agree with TRBD2. Germline V gene sequence: CDR1 MNHEY, CDR2 SMNVEV (reference sequence). V shed 3 bases, J shed 4 bases, and the junction held 9 bases outside the gene matches. The CDR3 totals 16 residues. As DNA, the CDR3 is TGTGCCAGCAGTTTCCGAGATCTAGCGGGAGAGTACGAGCAGTACTTC. Amino acid sequence: CASSFRDLAGEYEQYF.

The chain combines TRBV15 with TRBJ1-1, with 7 positions matching TRBD1. The V gene end was trimmed by 9 bases and the J gene end by 1 base; junction bases not matched to a gene: 14. There are 16 residues in the CDR3. Germline V gives CDR1 LNHNV, CDR2 YYDKDF (reference sequence). The CDR3 sequence is CATRGDRQTRNTEAFF. For the CDR3, the DNA is TGTGCCACTCGAGGGGACAGACAAACCCGGAACACTGAAGCTTTCTTT.

The V gene is TRBV19, the J gene TRBJ1-1, with 7 bases that match TRBD1. Germline CDR1 is LNHDA and CDR2 is SQIVND (reference sequence). With 4 bases clipped from V and 1 base from J, the junction kept 6 bases outside the gene matches. The CDR3 runs to 15 residues. CDR3 bases: TGTGCCAGTAGTAAGGTAACAGGGGCGAACACTGAAGCTTTCTTT. It is translated as CASSKVTGANTEAFF.

The V call is TRBV9, the J call TRBJ2-3; the match to TRBD2 covers 8 bases. Trimming at V came to 0 bases and at J to 0 bases, leaving 9 bases not matched to a gene. Germline CDR1 is SGDLS and CDR2 is YYNGEE. The CDR3 is made up of 18 amino acids. The CDR3 loop is CASSVDLAGKTSTDTQYF. CDR3 in DNA: TGTGCCAGCAGCGTAGATTTAGCGGGAAAAACTAGCACAGATACGCAGTATTTT.

About this clone: Compared with germline, one end of the junction differs, possibly owing to a read error. This chain uses TRBV28 with TRBJ1-1; TRBD1 matches 10 bases. The CDR3 spans 14 residues. Germline V gene data show CDR1 as MDHEN and CDR2 as SYDVKM. CDR3 in DNA: TGTGCCGGCAGATGGGACAGGGGAGGCACTGAAGCTTTCTTT. Its protein product is CAGRWDRGGTEAFF.

V and J are TRBV7-2 and TRBJ2-5; weak D call: TRBD2 (6 bases). CDR3 size: 13 residues. Germline lookup yields CDR1 SGHTA and CDR2 FQGNSA. Trimming stripped 2 bases from V and 5 bases from J, with 9 bases between. The CDR3 DNA sequence: TGTGCCAGCAGCTTACGGGGGAAGGAGACCCAGTACTTC. Translated: CASSLRGKETQYF.

V gene TRBV28 combines with J gene TRBJ1-4, with TRBD1 as a possible D gene (5 bases). Trimming cost V 4 bases and J 10 bases, with 10 bases left between them. The length of the CDR3 is 12 residues. Looked up from germline, CDR1 is MDHEN and CDR2 is SYDVKM. The CDR3 DNA reads TGTGCCAGCAGTTCGCGGGGGGGAAAACTGTTTTTT. Its protein is CASSSRGGKLFF.

The genes are TRBV6-2 or TRBV6-3 and TRBJ2-7; possible D gene TRBD1, 6 bases. CDR3 length: 13 residues. V lost 6 bases and J lost 6, with 15 bases in between. Looked up from germline, CDR1 is MNHEY and CDR2 is SVGEGT. Written as DNA, the CDR3 is TGTGCCAGCAGATACACAGGGACACCCGAGCAGTACTTC. Its translation: CASRYTGTPEQYF.

The CDR3 sequence is CASSWDSPQETQYF. CDR3 DNA sequence: TGTGCCAGCAGCTGGGACAGTCCCCAAGAGACCCAGTACTTC. This chain joins TRBV5-6 and TRBJ2-5, with 7 nucleotides matching TRBD1. The junction had 3 bases not matched to a gene; V was cut back by 3 bases and J by 1 base. Germline V gene sequence: CDR1 SGHDT, CDR2 YYEEEE. This CDR3 contains 14 residues. The whole variable domain, filled in from reference TRBV5-6 and TRBJ2-5, reads DAGVTQSPTHLIKTRGQQVTLRCSPKSGHDTVSWYQQALGQGPQFIFQYYEEEERQRGNFPDRFSGHQFPNYSSELNVNALLLGDSALYLCASSWDSPQETQYFGPGTRLLVL.

The chain is built from TRBV29-1 and TRBJ1-1, with D tentatively TRBD1 (5 bases). The CDR3 contains 11 residues. In germline, CDR1 is SQVTM, CDR2 ANQGSEA. V was cut by 5 bases and J by 4 bases, with 8 bases left in between. CDR3 sequence: CSVQRGTEAFF. For the CDR3, the DNA is TGCAGCGTTCAAAGGGGCACTGAAGCTTTCTTT.